This T cell receptor (beta chain) was identified during a study of regulatory T cells in long-lasting Graves disease. Study outcomes and limitations: Analyses excluded thyroid tissue, covering peripheral blood alone. TCR diversity was lower in persistent Graves' patients than in newly diagnosed ones. Repertoires from persistent disease leaned toward TRBV28, TRBJ1-2 and TRBJ2-5.

Building the TCR beta libraries relied on iRepertoire HTBI primers, and CDR3 regions underwent Arm-PCR. TCRdb itself ran the multiplex PCR reads through MiXCR, one entry per CDR3 protein. There are 400,000 or so distinct CDR3 sequences in the sample; around 22% occur only once, and 26% lies in the top ten. Time point noted: persistent/refractory GD, antithyroid drugs over 5 years with positive TRAb. Construction of the TCR library relied on RNA isolated from PBMCs. About this clonotype: Its antigen is not identified.

Trimming shortened V by 2 bases and J by 3 bases, and 11 bases separated the two germline ends. The germline gives CDR1 SGHTA, CDR2 FQGNSA. This CDR3 has 14 residues. This sequence was found in a female donor with Graves disease. This material consisted of peripheral blood mononuclear cells (PBMCs), taken when the disease was refractory, from a patient treated with antithyroid drugs. The rearrangement links TRBV7-2 to TRBJ2-7, with no clear D. In DNA, the CDR3 is TGTGCCAGCAGCTTATCGATTGCCAGCTACGAGCAGTACTTC. Translated, it gives CASSLSIASYEQYF. Complete variable domain (other parts from reference TRBV7-2 and TRBJ2-7): GAGVSQSPSNKVTEKGKDVELRCDPISGHTALYWYRQSLGQGLEFLIYFQGNSAPDKSGLPSDRFSAERTGGSVSTLTIQRTQQEDSAVYLCASSLSIASYEQYFGPGTRLTVT.